The sequence of this T cell receptor (beta chain) was determined in a study of blood T cell dynamics during melanoma immunotherapy. Background on the study: Patients with metastatic melanoma got pembrolizumab or nivolumab-ipilimumab as first-line care.

The CDR3 is made up of 15 amino acids. From germline, CDR1 is SGHNT and CDR2 YYREEE (reference sequence). The V end lost 1 base, the J end lost 1 base, and 11 bases lay between the germline ends. Every bulk PBMC sample received the same 350 ng of DNA. Sequencing used immunoSEQ multiplex PCR; TCRdb keeps in-frame clones, though not all of them. The sample gives about 7,600 clones, about 85% of which show up once; under 6.5% is in the top ten. Points on this clone: Antigen unknown.

Described time point: week 3, after first cycle of checkpoint inhibitor. Study conclusions and caveats: It remained unknown if the driving T cell clones were melanoma-specific.

The genes are TRBV5-4 and TRBJ1-1, with D perhaps TRBD1 (5 bases). The sample here was blood, taken from a patient treated with checkpoint blockade. The sequence was collected from a human donor with melanoma. The CDR3 nucleotides are TGTGCCAGCAGCTTGACAGGAAGAGCGAACACTGAAGCTTTCTTT. This sequence encodes CASSLTGRANTEAFF.